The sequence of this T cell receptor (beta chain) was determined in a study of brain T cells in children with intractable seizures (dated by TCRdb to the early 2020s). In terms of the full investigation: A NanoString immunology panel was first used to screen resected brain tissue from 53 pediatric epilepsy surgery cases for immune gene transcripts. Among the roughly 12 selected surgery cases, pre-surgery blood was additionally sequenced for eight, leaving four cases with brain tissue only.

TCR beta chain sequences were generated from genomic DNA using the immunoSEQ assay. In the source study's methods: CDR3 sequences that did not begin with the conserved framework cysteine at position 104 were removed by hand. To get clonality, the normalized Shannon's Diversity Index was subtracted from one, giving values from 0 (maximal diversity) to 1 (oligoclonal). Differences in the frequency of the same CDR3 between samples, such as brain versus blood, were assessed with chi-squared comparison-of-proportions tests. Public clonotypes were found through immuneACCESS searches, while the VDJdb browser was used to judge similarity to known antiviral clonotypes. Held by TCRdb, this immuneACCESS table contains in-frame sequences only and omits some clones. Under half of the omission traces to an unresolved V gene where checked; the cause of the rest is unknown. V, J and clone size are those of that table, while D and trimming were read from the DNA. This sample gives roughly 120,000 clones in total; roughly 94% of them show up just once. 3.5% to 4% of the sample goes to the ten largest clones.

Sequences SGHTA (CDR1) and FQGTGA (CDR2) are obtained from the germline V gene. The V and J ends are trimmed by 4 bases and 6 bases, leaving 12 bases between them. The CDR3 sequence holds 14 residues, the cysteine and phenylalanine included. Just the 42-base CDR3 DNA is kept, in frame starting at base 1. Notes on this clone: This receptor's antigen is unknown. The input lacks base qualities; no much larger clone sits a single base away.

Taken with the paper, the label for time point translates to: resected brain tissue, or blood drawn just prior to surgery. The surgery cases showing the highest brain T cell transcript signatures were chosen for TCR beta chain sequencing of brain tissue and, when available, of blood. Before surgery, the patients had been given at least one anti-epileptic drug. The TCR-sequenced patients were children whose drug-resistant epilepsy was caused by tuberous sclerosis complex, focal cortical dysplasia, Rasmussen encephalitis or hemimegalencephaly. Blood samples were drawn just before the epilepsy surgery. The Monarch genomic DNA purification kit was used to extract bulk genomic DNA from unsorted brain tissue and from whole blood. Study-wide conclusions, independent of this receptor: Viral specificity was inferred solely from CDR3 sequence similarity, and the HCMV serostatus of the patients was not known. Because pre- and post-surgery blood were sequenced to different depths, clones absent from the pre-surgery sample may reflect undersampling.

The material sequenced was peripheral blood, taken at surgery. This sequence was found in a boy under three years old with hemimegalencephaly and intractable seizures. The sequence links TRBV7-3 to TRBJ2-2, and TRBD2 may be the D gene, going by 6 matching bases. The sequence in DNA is TGTGCCAGCAGCTCCACGGGGGTCCCCGGGGAGCTGTTTTTT. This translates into CASSSTGVPGELFF.